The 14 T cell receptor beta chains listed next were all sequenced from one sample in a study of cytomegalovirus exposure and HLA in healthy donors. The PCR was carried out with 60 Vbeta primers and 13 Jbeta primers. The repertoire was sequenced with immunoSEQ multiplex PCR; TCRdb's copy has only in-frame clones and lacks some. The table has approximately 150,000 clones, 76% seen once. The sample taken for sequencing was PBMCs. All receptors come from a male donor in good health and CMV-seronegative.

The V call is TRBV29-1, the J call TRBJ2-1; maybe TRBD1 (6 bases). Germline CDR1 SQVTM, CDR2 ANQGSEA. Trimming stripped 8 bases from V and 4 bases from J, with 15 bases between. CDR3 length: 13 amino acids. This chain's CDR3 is CSRSGAGYNEQFF. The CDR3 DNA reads TGCAGCCGATCAGGGGCCGGTTACAATGAGCAGTTCTTC.

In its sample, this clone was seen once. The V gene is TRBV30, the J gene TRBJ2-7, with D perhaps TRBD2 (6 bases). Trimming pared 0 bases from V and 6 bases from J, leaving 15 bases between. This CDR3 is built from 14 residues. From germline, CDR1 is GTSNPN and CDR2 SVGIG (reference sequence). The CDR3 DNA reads TGTGCCTGGAGTGTACAATTGGAGGGACGCGAGCAGTACTTC. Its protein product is CAWSVQLEGREQYF.

The CDR3: CASGGTGQGARKAFF. The CDR3 nucleotides read TGTGCCAGCGGGGGAACAGGACAGGGGGCGCGTAAAGCTTTCTTT. The J gene is TRBJ1-1, the V gene TRBV2, with TRBD1 matching over 11 bases. The J segment lost 9 bases and the V segment lost 8 bases, leaving 14 bases of the junction unmatched. Per the germline V gene, CDR1 is SNHLY and CDR2 is FYNNEI. This CDR3 contains 15 residues.

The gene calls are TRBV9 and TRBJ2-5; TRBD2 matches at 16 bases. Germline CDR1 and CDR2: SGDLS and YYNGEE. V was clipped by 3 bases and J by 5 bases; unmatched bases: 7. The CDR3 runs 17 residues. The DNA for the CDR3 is TGTGCCAGCAGCGAAGGGACTAGCGGGGGGGCCACGGAGACCCAGTACTTC. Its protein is CASSEGTSGGATETQYF.

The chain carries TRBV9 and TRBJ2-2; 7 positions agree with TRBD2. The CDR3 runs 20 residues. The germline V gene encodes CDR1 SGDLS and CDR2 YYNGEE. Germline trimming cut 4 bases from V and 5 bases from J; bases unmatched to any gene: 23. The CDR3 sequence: CASSPQRGGLGYEKTGELFF. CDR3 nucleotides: TGTGCCAGCAGCCCCCAACGCGGGGGTTTGGGGTATGAAAAGACCGGGGAGCTGTTTTTT. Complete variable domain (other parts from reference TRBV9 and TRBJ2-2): DSGVTQTPKHLITATGQRVTLRCSPRSGDLSVYWYQQSLDQGLQFLIQYYNGEERAKGNILERFSAQQFPDLHSELNLSSLELGDSALYFCASSPQRGGLGYEKTGELFFGEGSRLTVL.

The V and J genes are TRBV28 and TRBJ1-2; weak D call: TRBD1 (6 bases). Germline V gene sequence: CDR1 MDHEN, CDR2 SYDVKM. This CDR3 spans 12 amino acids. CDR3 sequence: CALGGPTYGYTF. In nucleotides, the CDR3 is TGTGCGTTAGGGGGACCAACCTATGGCTACACCTTC.

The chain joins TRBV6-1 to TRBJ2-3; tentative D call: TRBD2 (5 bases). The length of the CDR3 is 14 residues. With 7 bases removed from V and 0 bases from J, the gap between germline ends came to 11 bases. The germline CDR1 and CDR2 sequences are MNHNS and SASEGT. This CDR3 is CASTREPSTDTQYF. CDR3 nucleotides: TGTGCCAGCACCCGGGAACCAAGCACAGATACGCAGTATTTT.

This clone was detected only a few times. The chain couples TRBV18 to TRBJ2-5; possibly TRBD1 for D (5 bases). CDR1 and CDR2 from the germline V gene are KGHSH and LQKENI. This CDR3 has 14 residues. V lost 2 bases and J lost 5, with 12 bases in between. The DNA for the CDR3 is TGTGCCAGCTCACCAGGGCAGGGTACGGAGACCCAGTACTTC. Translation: CASSPGQGTETQYF.

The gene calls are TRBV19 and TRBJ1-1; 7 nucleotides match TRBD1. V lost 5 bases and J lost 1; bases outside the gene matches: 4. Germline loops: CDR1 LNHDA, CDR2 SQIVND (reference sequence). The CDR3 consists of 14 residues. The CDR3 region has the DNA TGTGCCAGTAGTTTTGACAGGGAGAACACTGAAGCTTTCTTT. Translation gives CASSFDRENTEAFF.

CDR3 DNA sequence: TGCGCCAGCAGCCCGGGGGGGTGGGAGCAGTACTTC. Its protein product is CASSPGGWEQYF. The rearrangement uses TRBV5-1 and TRBJ2-7; 8 nucleotides line up with TRBD2. V was pared by 4 bases and J by 7 bases, with 4 bases of the junction left unmatched. The length of the CDR3 is 12 residues. Germline V gene sequence: CDR1 SGHRS, CDR2 YFSETQ.

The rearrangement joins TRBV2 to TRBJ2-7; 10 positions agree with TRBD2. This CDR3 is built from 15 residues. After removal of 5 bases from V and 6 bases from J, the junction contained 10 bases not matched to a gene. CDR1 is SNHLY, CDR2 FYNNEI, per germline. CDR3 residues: CASSLAGGPGFEQYF. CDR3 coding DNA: TGTGCCAGCAGTTTAGCGGGGGGCCCCGGCTTCGAGCAGTACTTC. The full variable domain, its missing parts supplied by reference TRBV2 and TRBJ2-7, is EPEVTQTPSHQVTQMGQEVILRCVPISNHLYFYWYRQILGQKVEFLVSFYNNEISEKSEIFDDQFSVERPDGSNFTLKIRSTKLEDSAMYFCASSLAGGPGFEQYFGPGTRLTVT.

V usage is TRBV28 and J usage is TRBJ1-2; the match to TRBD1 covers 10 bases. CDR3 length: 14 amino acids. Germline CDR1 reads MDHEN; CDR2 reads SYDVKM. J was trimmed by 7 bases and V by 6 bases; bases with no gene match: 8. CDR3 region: CASSKDRGSLGYTF. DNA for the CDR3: TGTGCCAGCAGCAAGGACAGGGGGTCCCTTGGCTACACCTTC.

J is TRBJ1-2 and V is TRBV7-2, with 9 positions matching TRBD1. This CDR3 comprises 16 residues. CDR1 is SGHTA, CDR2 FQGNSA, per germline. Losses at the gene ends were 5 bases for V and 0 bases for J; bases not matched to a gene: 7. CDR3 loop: CASSPTRDRANYGYTF. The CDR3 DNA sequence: TGTGCCAGCAGCCCGACACGGGACAGGGCTAACTATGGCTACACCTTC. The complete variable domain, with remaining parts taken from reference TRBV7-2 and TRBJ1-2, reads GAGVSQSPSNKVTEKGKDVELRCDPISGHTALYWYRQSLGQGLEFLIYFQGNSAPDKSGLPSDRFSAERTGGSVSTLTIQRTQQEDSAVYLCASSPTRDRANYGYTFGSGTRLTVV.

The chain's CDR3 is CASSRTGGFDGYTF. The DNA of the CDR3 is TGTGCCAGCAGTCGCACAGGGGGCTTCGATGGCTACACCTTC. The chain employs TRBV28 and TRBJ1-2, with 9 bases lining up with TRBD1. The CDR3 extends over 14 amino acids. V lost 5 bases, J lost 6 bases, and 7 bases stayed unmatched. Germline values: CDR1 MDHEN, CDR2 SYDVKM.